This T cell receptor beta chain was identified during a study of technical replicates of blood from several donors. Clones were sequenced by immunoSEQ multiplex PCR, and TCRdb holds only the in-frame ones, with some missing. The sample lists tens of thousands of clones; 90% to 96% were seen once. Trimming left V 2 bases short and J 3 bases short, with 8 bases between. Germline CDR1 and CDR2: MDHEN and SYDVKM. The CDR3 runs to 14 residues. This chain joins TRBV28 and TRBJ1-5; no firm D call. This clonotype was sampled from a human donor in good health. The sample comprised T cells isolated from PBMCs. The CDR3 DNA reads as TGTGCCAGCAGTTTAGCCCGACTCAATCAGCCCCAGCATTTT. This gives the protein CASSLARLNQPQHF.